This TCR beta chain was recovered during a study of blood T cell repertoires in COVID-19 (TCRdb year 2020). Regarding the research as a whole: Samples from collaborators originated in the United States, Italy and Spain and spanned both the acute and convalescent phases of COVID-19. The prospective study material was composed of cDNA or gDNA derived from T cells, B-cell-depleted T cells, or PBMCs. Deeply sampled blood TCRbeta repertoires from subjects exposed to, actively infected with, or recovered from COVID-19 were included in the dataset. The repertoires were made available in a free public database intended to serve as a resource for research on the immune response to SARS-CoV-2. The samples were drawn from two sources: the first 160 participants of the ongoing ImmuneRACE study, and 950 to 1,500 subjects contributed by 6 global collaborators. Nearly every sample came with metadata listing a de-identified subject ID, COVID-19 status, age in years and sex. Where available, HLA class I and class II types were obtained from metadata supplied by the sample provider rather than from assay-based typing.

TCRbeta CDR3 regions were amplified from genomic DNA by means of the immunoSEQ Assay, a bias-controlled multiplex PCR. The paper's data handling went like this. The number of nucleated cells in each sample was estimated from the amplification of reference gene primers within the assay. To quantify the absolute abundance of each unique TCRbeta CDR3 rearrangement, sequence reads were collapsed and filtered. Productive Simpson clonality was computed per sample as the square root of Simpson's diversity index over productive rearrangements. The table was pulled from immuneACCESS by TCRdb, which kept in-frame rearrangements only. Such tables lose some clones; where checked, under half of the loss comes from unresolved V genes, and the rest has no known cause. The D gene and trimming were derived from the DNA, and the V and J assignments and clone size from that table. The sample data list approximately 450,000 clones, and around 89% of these were observed just once. The ten largest make up 1% to 1.3% of the sample.

V is pared back by 6 bases and J by 0 bases, with 9 bases lying between the germline termini. The CDR3 numbers 13 residues from cysteine through phenylalanine. The only DNA kept is the CDR3, 39 bases in frame from the first base. CDR1 and CDR2, per the germline V gene, are MNHEY and SVGAGI. Participants in the prospective study were aged about 18 to 100 years, lived in 24 United States geographic areas, and enrolled through a virtual design. Cohort assignment in the prospective study relied on participant-reported clinical history from a screening survey and a study questionnaire. Recovered participants in ImmuneRACE Cohort 3 were defined as having two consecutive negative NP/OP PCR tests, clearance from a healthcare professional, or resolution of symptoms. In the prospective study, mobile phlebotomists collected whole blood, serum and a nasopharyngeal or oropharyngeal swab from each participant. Prospective study participants could optionally give additional blood draws and questionnaires over an approximately two-month period. Blood samples from the prospective study were shipped frozen or at room temperature prior to DNA extraction.

To note about this clone: The target of this receptor is not known. Base qualities are not at hand, and no much larger clone is one base apart.

Here is what the overall study found, with its caveats: The amount of clinical and demographic metadata varied by source and participant and was provided uncurated.

This clonotype was sampled from a man aged 25 to 40 who had recovered from COVID-19. Sequenced material: PBMCs or T cells enriched from blood (not recorded which). Recombination connected TRBV6-5 to TRBJ2-7; matching of 5 bases hints at TRBD2 as the D gene. The encoded CDR3 is CASRSGGSYEQYF. The DNA sequence reads TGTGCCAGCAGAAGCGGCGGCTCCTACGAGCAGTACTTC.